Below are 5 T cell receptor beta chains sequenced from a single sample in a study of blood T cell repertoires in COVID-19. The table came from immunoSEQ multiplex PCR; TCRdb's copy has only in-frame clones and leaves some out. Among 150,000 to 200,000 clones listed, 82% were seen once. The specimen sequenced was peripheral blood. The receptor set was obtained from a woman between 65 and 79 years old with acute or convalescent COVID-19.

The chain is built from TRBV6-4 and TRBJ1-5, with a possible D match to TRBD1 (6 bases). Trimming cost V 7 bases and J 6 bases, with 19 bases left between them. Germline V gene data show CDR1 as MRHNA and CDR2 as SNTAGT. The CDR3 is 15 amino acids. In nucleotides, the CDR3 is TGTGCCAGCAACACTAGTTACAGGGCTGCTCAGCCCCAGCATTTT. Residues: CASNTSYRAAQPQHF.

CDR3 nucleotides: TGTGCCAGCAGTTTAACCGGAGGGAGCTACACCTTC. Protein: CASSLTGGSYTF. This chain joins TRBV27 and TRBJ1-2, with unresolved D. Germline V lookup: CDR1 MNHEY, CDR2 SMNVEV (reference sequence). Trimming removed 2 bases from V and 9 bases from J, with 10 bases in between. CDR3 length: 12 amino acids.

The V and J genes are TRBV10-3 and TRBJ1-6; D perhaps matches TRBD1 (5 bases). Germline V lookup: CDR1 ENHRY, CDR2 SYGVKD. Trimming left V 2 bases short and J 4 bases short, with 6 bases between. The CDR3 covers 14 residues. The CDR3 DNA follows: TGTGCCATCAGTGAGGGGGCGTATAATTCACCCCTCCACTTT. Translating it yields CAISEGAYNSPLHF.

This chain joins TRBV27 and TRBJ2-7, with 10 bases matching TRBD1. There are 14 residues in the CDR3. J was trimmed by 5 bases and V by 6 bases; bases with no gene match: 7. Germline CDR1 reads MNHEY; CDR2 reads SMNVEV (reference sequence). The CDR3 loop is CASSLGQGFHEQYF. In DNA form, the CDR3 reads TGTGCCAGCAGCTTGGGACAGGGGTTCCACGAGCAGTACTTC.

This chain uses TRBV19 with TRBJ1-4, with TRBD1 matching over 7 bases. CDR1 is LNHDA and CDR2 is SQIVND in the germline V gene (reference sequence). This CDR3 comprises 15 residues. Trimming at V came to 1 base and at J to 4 bases, leaving 3 bases not matched to a gene. CDR3: CASSIGQGVNEKLFF. DNA for the CDR3: TGTGCCAGTAGTATAGGACAGGGCGTTAATGAAAAACTGTTTTTT.